These 9 T cell receptor beta chains were sequenced from one sample in a study of T cells expressing NK-cell markers. TCRdb reprocessed the 5' RACE reads, keeping one entry per CDR3 protein, no DNA. The sample totals roughly 390,000 distinct CDR3 sequences. Input material: blood T cells: a sorted CD56 or NKG2C T cell subset, CD4+ or CD8+ T cells, or bulk PBMC T cells (not recorded which). The receptors come from a man aged 18-69 years in good health.

The chain recombines TRBV5-1 with TRBJ2-1; checking the TCRdb D call of TRBD1 is not possible without DNA. The CDR3 contains 13 residues. Per germline, CDR1 SGHRS and CDR2 YFSETQ. CDR3: CASSPGTFIVQFF.

CDR3: CASSQDLGAGGRDTQYF. The V call is TRBV4-2, the J call TRBJ2-3; with no DNA, the TCRdb D assignment of TRBD1 cannot be verified. CDR1 and CDR2 from the germline V gene are LGHNA and YNFKEQ. The CDR3 contains 17 residues.

This sequence joins TRBV28 and TRBJ2-3; absent DNA, TCRdb's TRBD1 call cannot be checked. This CDR3 contains 16 residues. CDR1 is MDHEN and CDR2 is SYDVKM in the germline V gene. The CDR3 sequence: CASSWGSQFLTDTQYF.

V usage is TRBV6-1 and J usage is TRBJ2-5; TCRdb selects TRBD1, and the lack of DNA leaves this call unchecked. The germline CDR1 and CDR2 sequences are MNHNS and SASEGT. This CDR3 region has 14 residues. CDR3 residues: CASSVTGGYETQYF.

The chain combines TRBV5-6 with TRBJ2-7; TCRdb calls TRBD1, which cannot be checked without DNA. Germline V gene lookup returns CDR1 SGHDT and CDR2 YYEEEE. CDR3 length equals 13 residues. CDR3 residues: CASMDRVVSEQYF.

The chain joins TRBV29-1 to TRBJ2-1; TCRdb gives TRBD1 as the D gene, but with no DNA this cannot be confirmed. Germline-derived CDR1 and CDR2 are SQVTM and ANQGSEA. This CDR3 spans 15 amino acids. CDR3 protein: CSVEVPGGARNEQFF.

The chain employs TRBV2 and TRBJ2-3; TCRdb names TRBD1, which stays unverified in the absence of DNA. The CDR3 spans 14 residues. Germline lookup yields CDR1 SNHLY and CDR2 FYNNEI. CDR3: CASRTGTSTDTQYF.

The chain combines TRBV4-1 with TRBJ2-4; the TCRdb D gene call, TRBD1, has no DNA to confirm it. The CDR3 length is 16 residues. Germline V CDR1 and CDR2: MGHRA, YSYEKL. The CDR3 reads CASSQPGRNSKNIQYF.

The chain recombines TRBV5-4 with TRBJ2-3; without DNA, the TCRdb call of TRBD2 cannot be checked. The CDR3 has 14 amino acids. From germline, CDR1 is SGHNT and CDR2 YYREEE (reference sequence). CDR3 sequence reads: CASAPAGGTDTQYF.